A single sample is the source of the 28 T cell receptor beta chains below, sequenced in a study of T-cell reconstitution after alpha-beta-depleted transplantation in children. A library of TCRbeta sequences, prepared with unique molecular identifiers, was generated. One entry per CDR3 protein, called by TCRdb with MiXCR from the PCR reads. Seen here are about 300,000 distinct CDR3 sequences, 10% observed once, and the top ten hold less than 9%. The specimen was PBMCs, collected before TCRalphabeta/CD19-depleted stem cell transplant. The receptors were gathered from a boy in the first two years of life with acute myeloid leukemia, due to receive a stem cell transplant.

The CDR3 spells CASSRLWGEQYF. The DNA for the CDR3 is TGTGCCAGTAGTCGCCTCTGGGGCGAGCAGTACTTC. The chain recombines TRBV19 with TRBJ2-7; D not certain. The germline V gene has CDR1 LNHDA and CDR2 SQIVND (reference sequence). V dropped 5 bases and J dropped 6 bases, with 11 bases sitting between them. The CDR3 is 12 amino acids.

The sample holds a few counts of this clonotype. The chain carries TRBV28 and TRBJ2-5; D is undetermined. Trimming pared 3 bases from V and 1 base from J, leaving 9 bases between. The CDR3 has 14 amino acids. Germline V lookup: CDR1 MDHEN, CDR2 SYDVKM. The CDR3 region is CASSFWGSQETQYF. CDR3 sequence (DNA): TGTGCCAGCAGTTTCTGGGGTAGCCAAGAGACCCAGTACTTC.

This clonotype was recorded a few times. The chain is built from TRBV5-1 and TRBJ2-2; maybe TRBD2 (7 bases). V lost 3 bases and J lost 5, with 20 bases in between. The CDR3 is made up of 17 amino acids. Germline values: CDR1 SGHRS, CDR2 YFSETQ. The CDR3 loop reads CASSSLGAGATTGELFF. The CDR3 DNA sequence: TGCGCCAGCAGCTCCTTAGGGGCGGGGGCGACTACCGGGGAGCTGTTTTTT.

The chain employs TRBV14 and TRBJ2-1, with D hard to call. The CDR3 is 13 amino acids. The germline V gene encodes CDR1 SGHDN and CDR2 FVKESK. Deletions cut 6 bases from V and 4 bases from J, with 10 bases between. The CDR3 bases are TGTGCCAGCAGAACCCTAGGGTACAATGAGCAGTTCTTC. This sequence encodes CASRTLGYNEQFF. Full variable domain (rest looked up from reference TRBV14 and TRBJ2-1): EAGVTQFPSHSVIEKGQTVTLRCDPISGHDNLYWYRRVMGKEIKFLLHFVKESKQDESGMPNNRFLAERTGGTYSTLKVQPAELEDSGVYFCASRTLGYNEQFFGPGTRLTVL.

This clonotype was found many times. V gene TRBV29-1 combines with J gene TRBJ1-2; 7 positions agree with TRBD1. CDR1 is SQVTM and CDR2 is ANQGSEA in the germline V gene. CDR3 length: 14 residues. J lost 4 bases, V lost 3 bases, and 8 bases had no gene match. CDR3 bases: TGCAGCGTTGAGTGGCAGGGGGGTCTCTATGGCTACACCTTC. This sequence encodes CSVEWQGGLYGYTF.

This clonotype has ten or more counts. V usage is TRBV4-1 and J usage is TRBJ2-7; weak D call: TRBD2 (5 bases). This CDR3 has 16 residues. Germline loops: CDR1 MGHRA, CDR2 YSYEKL. Trimming cost V 1 base and J 3 bases, with 16 bases left between them. The CDR3 spells CASSQGAATINYEQYF. In DNA, the CDR3 is TGCGCCAGCAGCCAAGGAGCGGCCACCATAAACTACGAGCAGTACTTC.

To note about this clonotype: One junction end disagrees with the germline gene, perhaps due to a read error. The chain joins TRBV5-6 to TRBJ2-7; the D is unclear. The CDR3 length is 14 residues. The germline V gene encodes CDR1 SGHDT and CDR2 YYEEEE. CDR3 nucleotide sequence: TGTGCCGGCAGCTTGGTTCCGGGTGGGGTGGAGCAGTACTTT. It specifies CAGSLVPGGVEQYF.

This clonotype was detected ten times or more. The gene calls are TRBV5-1 and TRBJ2-2; 7 bases align to TRBD1. V lost 0 bases, J lost 4 bases, and 9 bases stayed unmatched. From germline, CDR1 is SGHRS and CDR2 YFSETQ. The CDR3 is made up of 17 amino acids. CDR3 DNA sequence: TGCGCCAGCAGCTTGGAGGGGGCGCGAAGGGGCACCGGGGAGCTGTTTTTT. Amino acid sequence: CASSLEGARRGTGELFF. Full variable domain (rest looked up from reference TRBV5-1 and TRBJ2-2): KAGVTQTPRYLIKTRGQQVTLSCSPISGHRSVSWYQQTPGQGLQFLFEYFSETQRNKGNFPGRFSGRQFSNSRSEMNVSTLELGDSALYLCASSLEGARRGTGELFFGEGSRLTVL.

This chain joins TRBV12-3 or TRBV12-4 and TRBJ2-6; the D call may be TRBD1 or TRBD2 (6 bases each). CDR3 length: 16 residues. Trimming left V 7 bases short and J 2 bases short, with 15 bases between. CDR3 protein: CASIPTGAAGANVLTF. In DNA, the CDR3 is TGTGCCAGCATTCCGACGGGGGCTGCTGGGGCCAACGTCCTGACTTTC.

This clonotype showed up many times. V and J are TRBV3-1 and TRBJ2-5; no firm D call. The CDR3 contains 12 residues. V lost 1 base and J 5 bases, leaving 5 bases between the germline ends. The germline gives CDR1 LGHDT, CDR2 YNNKEL (reference sequence). Here the CDR3 reads CASSQVRETQYF. The DNA of the CDR3 is TGTGCCAGCAGCCAAGTAAGGGAGACCCAGTACTTC.

This clonotype was found a few times. The chain has TRBV28 and TRBJ2-3; TRBD2 matches at 9 bases. From germline, CDR1 is MDHEN and CDR2 SYDVKM. CDR3 length: 16 amino acids. V lost 2 bases, J lost 2 bases, and 5 bases stayed unmatched. The CDR3 DNA follows: TGTGCCAGCAGTTTACCTAGCGGGGAGATCACAGATACGCAGTATTTT. Its translation is CASSLPSGEITDTQYF. The whole variable domain, filled in from reference TRBV28 and TRBJ2-3, reads DVKVTQSSRYLVKRTGEKVFLECVQDMDHENMFWYRQDPGLGLRLIYFSYDVKMKEKGDIPEGYSVSREKKERFSLILESASTNQTSMYLCASSLPSGEITDTQYFGPGTRLTVL.

The table lists this clonotype with many counts. The chain has TRBV5-1 and TRBJ2-4; a possible D gene is TRBD2 (6 bases). There are 16 residues in the CDR3. V gave up 0 bases and J gave up 0 bases, with 10 bases separating them. From germline, CDR1 is SGHRS and CDR2 YFSETQ. The CDR3 region has the DNA TGCGCCAGCAGCTTGGCGGCGGGATTAGCCAAAAACATTCAGTACTTC. Translating gives CASSLAAGLAKNIQYF.

The chain carries TRBV29-1 and TRBJ2-2; 7 positions match TRBD1. Trimming removed 7 bases from V and 1 base from J; junction bases left unmatched: 3. The CDR3 is made up of 13 amino acids. Germline lookup yields CDR1 SQVTM and CDR2 ANQGSEA. In DNA, the CDR3 is TGCAGCGCCGACAGGGAGAACACCGGGGAGCTGTTTTTT. Its protein is CSADRENTGELFF.

This clonotype was detected many times. The chain employs TRBV5-6 and TRBJ2-3; unclear D gene. The V gene's germline CDR1 is SGHDT and CDR2 YYEEEE. Trimming took 4 bases from V and 3 from J, leaving 18 bases between them. This CDR3 contains 16 residues. The CDR3 is CASSPFGLGWTDTQYF. The DNA for the CDR3 is TGTGCCAGCAGCCCCTTTGGGCTGGGGTGGACAGATACGCAGTATTTT.

Ten or more counts support this clonotype. CDR3 nucleotides: TGTGCCAGCTCACCATGGGGAGAGACCCAGTACTTC. It translates to CASSPWGETQYF. The chain couples TRBV13 to TRBJ2-5; no firm D call. The V end lost 8 bases, the J end lost 4 bases, and 11 bases lay between the germline ends. CDR1 PRHDT and CDR2 FYEKMQ come from the germline V gene (reference sequence). CDR3 size: 12 residues.

The chain is built from TRBV4-2 and TRBJ1-5, with 8 bases identical to TRBD1. The germline gives CDR1 LGHNA, CDR2 YNFKEQ. The CDR3 loop spans 16 amino acids. Trimming at V came to 1 base and at J to 5 bases, leaving 7 bases not matched to a gene. The CDR3 DNA follows: TGTGCCAGCAGCCAAGTGTCAGGGGGCTGGGATCAGCCCCAGCATTTT. Translating it yields CASSQVSGGWDQPQHF.

This clonotype was detected only a few times. One end of the junction is discordant with germline, which a read error may explain. The chain couples TRBV4-3 to TRBJ2-1; 9 bases are shared with TRBD2. Germline V gives CDR1 LGHNA, CDR2 YSLEER. This CDR3 contains 16 residues. CDR3 protein: CASSQVKAGGYSEQFF. CDR3 DNA sequence: TGCGCCAGCAGCCAAGTTAAGGCGGGAGGGTACAGTGAGCAGTTCTTC.

The J gene is TRBJ2-1, the V gene TRBV5-1; 13 bases agree with TRBD2. CDR1 is SGHRS, CDR2 YFSETQ, per germline. CDR3 size: 16 residues. V lost 4 bases to trimming and J lost 6 bases; unmatched junction nucleotides: 7. The CDR3 sequence is CASSGTSGRVLNEQFF. The CDR3 nucleotides are TGCGCCAGCAGCGGAACTAGCGGGAGGGTTCTCAATGAGCAGTTCTTC. Together with reference TRBV5-1 and TRBJ2-1, the CDR3 gives the full variable domain: KAGVTQTPRYLIKTRGQQVTLSCSPISGHRSVSWYQQTPGQGLQFLFEYFSETQRNKGNFPGRFSGRQFSNSRSEMNVSTLELGDSALYLCASSGTSGRVLNEQFFGPGTRLTVL.

This clonotype was counted many times. This chain links TRBV9 with TRBJ2-7; D unresolved. The V gene's germline CDR1 is SGDLS and CDR2 YYNGEE. V lost 0 bases and J 2 bases, leaving 9 bases between the germline ends. The CDR3 loop spans 14 amino acids. CDR3 protein: CASSVATETYEQYF. CDR3 bases: TGTGCCAGCAGCGTAGCTACGGAGACCTACGAGCAGTACTTC.

This clonotype occurred many times. The chain combines TRBV20-1 with TRBJ1-2, with D uncertain. Deletions cut 0 bases from V and 4 bases from J, with 9 bases between. This CDR3 contains 13 residues. Germline CDR1 reads DFQATT; CDR2 reads SNEGSKA (reference sequence). The CDR3 coding sequence is TGCAGTGCTAGAGATGGGGAGGGCTATGGCTACACCTTC. It encodes CSARDGEGYGYTF.

This clonotype was seen at least ten times. The chain recombines TRBV20-1 with TRBJ2-7, with 10 bases that match TRBD2. This CDR3 region has 14 residues. CDR1 DFQATT and CDR2 SNEGSKA come from the germline V gene (reference sequence). With 4 bases clipped from V and 2 bases from J, the junction kept 5 bases outside the gene matches. CDR3 sequence (DNA): TGCAGTGCTATGCCTAGCGGGGGCACCTACGAGCAGTACTTC. Translated: CSAMPSGGTYEQYF.

This clonotype came up many times. The chain links TRBV12-3 or TRBV12-4 to TRBJ2-2, with D unresolved. CDR3 length: 11 amino acids. The V gene lost 6 bases and the J gene lost 3 bases, with 2 bases spanning the gap. Written as DNA, the CDR3 is TGTGCCAGCAGACACACCGGGGAGCTGTTTTTT. It yields the protein CASRHTGELFF.

This clonotype occurred many times. The chain's CDR3 is CASSSRGSGQETQYF. Here the CDR3 DNA reads TGTGCCAGCAGCTCTCGGGGTAGCGGCCAAGAGACCCAGTACTTC. The chain couples TRBV7-2 to TRBJ2-5, with D possibly TRBD2 on 6 matching bases. Trimming took 4 bases from V and 1 from J, leaving 13 bases between them. This CDR3 is 15 amino acids long. Germline loops: CDR1 SGHTA, CDR2 FQGNSA.

This clonotype was counted at least ten times. The J gene is TRBJ1-3, the V gene TRBV6-5; D not certain. This CDR3 region has 13 residues. The V end lost 6 bases, the J end lost 4 bases, and 10 bases lay between the germline ends. Germline CDR1 MNHEY, CDR2 SVGAGI. CDR3 in amino acids: CASRSDAGNTIYF. In DNA, the CDR3 is TGTGCCAGCAGGTCCGATGCGGGAAACACCATATATTTT.

This clonotype showed up many times. This chain uses TRBV7-8 with TRBJ1-5; 8 bases are shared with TRBD1. CDR3 length: 15 residues. From germline, CDR1 is SGHVS and CDR2 FQNEAQ. V shed 5 bases, J shed 4 bases, and the junction held 7 bases outside the gene matches. The CDR3 region is CASSQDRVGNQPQHF. CDR3 sequence (DNA): TGTGCCAGCAGCCAGGACAGGGTGGGAAATCAGCCCCAGCATTTT.

With regard to this clonotype: Given a much more abundant clone one base away, this may be a read error. V and J are TRBV25-1 and TRBJ2-1, with D perhaps TRBD2 (5 bases). V was shortened by 2 bases and J by 1 base, with 6 bases between the two germline ends. Per the germline V gene, CDR1 is MGHDK and CDR2 is SYGVNS. The CDR3 covers 14 residues. CDR3 DNA sequence: TGTGCCAGCAGTGAAGAGGGATCCTACAATGAGCAGTTCTTC. Its protein product is CASSEEGSYNEQFF.

This clonotype was seen a handful of times. This chain connects TRBV21-1 to TRBJ2-7. TRBV21-1 is a known pseudogene. CDR3 length: 14 amino acids. The CDR3 loop reads CASSKEQGSYEQYF. DNA of the CDR3: TGTGCCAGCAGCAAAGAGCAGGGTTCCTACGAGCAGTACTTC.

This clonotype occurred many times. The chain recombines TRBV11-2 with TRBJ2-7, with 8 bases matching TRBD1. With V trimmed by 4 bases and J by 5 bases, 10 bases remained unmatched. The CDR3 contains 15 residues. Germline V gene sequence: CDR1 SGHAT, CDR2 FQNNGV. CDR3 in DNA: TGTGCCAGCAGCTCACCCGACAGGGGCGGTAACGAGCAGTACTTC. Translating gives CASSSPDRGGNEQYF.